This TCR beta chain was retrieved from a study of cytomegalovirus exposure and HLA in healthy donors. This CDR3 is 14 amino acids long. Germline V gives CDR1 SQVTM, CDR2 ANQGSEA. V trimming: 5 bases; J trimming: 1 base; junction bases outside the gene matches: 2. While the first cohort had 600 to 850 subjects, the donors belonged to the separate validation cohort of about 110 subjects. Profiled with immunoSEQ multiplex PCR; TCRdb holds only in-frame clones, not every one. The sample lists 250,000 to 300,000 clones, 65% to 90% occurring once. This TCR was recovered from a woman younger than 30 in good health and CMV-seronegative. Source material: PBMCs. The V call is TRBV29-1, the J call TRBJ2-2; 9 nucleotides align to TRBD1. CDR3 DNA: TGCAGCGTTCCGGGACAGGGGAACACCGGGGAGCTGTTTTTT. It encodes CSVPGQGNTGELFF.